This T cell receptor beta chain was sequenced during a study of cytomegalovirus exposure and HLA in healthy donors. Study conclusions and caveats: A later analysis found that most CMV-associated TCR beta chains appeared HLA-restricted.

CDR1 is SGDLS, CDR2 YYNGEE, per germline. The CDR3 consists of 16 residues. With V trimmed by 4 bases and J by 2 bases, 9 bases remained unmatched. For this clone: Its antigen remains unknown.

Both 60 Vbeta primers and 13 Jbeta primers went into the PCR. Sequencing used immunoSEQ multiplex PCR; TCRdb keeps in-frame clones, though not all of them. The sample holds about 280,000 clones; roughly 89% are singletons and the top ten take approximately 2.4%. Sequenced sample: PBMCs. The genes are TRBV9 and TRBJ2-3, with 8 bases that match TRBD2. The origin of this receptor is a woman between 18 and 30 years old in good health and CMV-seronegative. The CDR3 spells CASSPEAGATTDTQYF. The DNA of the CDR3 is TGTGCCAGCAGCCCGGAAGCGGGGGCCACCACAGATACGCAGTATTTT.